The T cell receptor beta chain described here comes from a study of regulatory T cells in long-lasting Graves disease. Time point: newly diagnosed GD, antithyroid drugs for less than 3 months. After RNA was extracted from PBMCs, the TCR library was made from it. The V and J ends lost 4 bases and 8 bases, in that order; junction bases with no gene match: 8. The CDR3 covers 15 residues. This clonotype was detected many times. The TCR beta library used iRepertoire HTBI primers with Arm-PCR amplification of CDR3. TCRdb analysed the multiplex PCR reads with MiXCR anew, one entry per CDR3 protein. The sample records 350,000 to 450,000 distinct CDR3 sequences, just under 15% being singletons. Separately, the same data were catalogued under a study of T cells in Graves' hyperthyroidism and ophthalmopathy. As reported in that work: Participants, patients aged 18 to 65, had newly diagnosed hyperthyroidism with a duration under 2 months. Exclusion of patients followed from uncontrolled infection, other autoimmune disease, pregnancy or lactation. Researchers ran a first-round RT-PCR on the TCR CDR3 using the HTBI primer set.

The sequenced sample was peripheral blood mononuclear cells (PBMCs), obtained at new diagnosis, from a patient treated with antithyroid drugs. The gene calls are TRBV12-3 or TRBV12-4 and TRBJ2-1; TRBD2 matches at 10 bases. The TCR comes from a woman in her 30s with Graves disease. The CDR3 nucleotides read TGTGCCAGCAGTTATCTAGCGGGAGTTCAGGATGAGCAGTTCTTC. As protein: CASSYLAGVQDEQFF.